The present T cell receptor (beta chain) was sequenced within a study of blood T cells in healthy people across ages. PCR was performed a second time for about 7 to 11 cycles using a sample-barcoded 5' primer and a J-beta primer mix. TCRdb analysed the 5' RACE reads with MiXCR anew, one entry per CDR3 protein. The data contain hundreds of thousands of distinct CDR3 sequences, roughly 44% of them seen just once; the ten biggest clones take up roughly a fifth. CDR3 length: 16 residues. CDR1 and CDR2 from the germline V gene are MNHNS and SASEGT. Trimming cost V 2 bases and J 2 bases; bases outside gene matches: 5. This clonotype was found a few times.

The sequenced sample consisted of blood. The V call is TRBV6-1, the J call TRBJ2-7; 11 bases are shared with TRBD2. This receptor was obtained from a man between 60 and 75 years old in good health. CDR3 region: CASSEWGTSGAYEQYF. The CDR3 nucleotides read TGTGCCAGCAGTGAATGGGGGACTAGCGGAGCCTACGAGCAGTACTTC.